These 22 T cell receptor beta chains came from one sample sequenced in a study of CD8+ T cells in alopecia areata. RNA was isolated and reverse transcribed to cDNA, the sequencing template. Sequencing used immunoSEQ multiplex PCR; TCRdb keeps in-frame clones, though not all of them. Counted here are 180,000 or so clones, 58% occurring once; the ten biggest clones make up 16%. Regarding treatment: oral pan-JAK inhibitor, 5-10 mg twice daily. The starting material was CD4+ T cells sorted from blood, obtained at week 56, from a patient treated with tofacitinib. The receptors come from a human donor with alopecia areata.

The chain couples TRBV29-1 to TRBJ1-5; D remains unclear. In germline, CDR1 is SQVTM, CDR2 ANQGSEA. V was clipped by 4 bases and J by 6 bases, with 13 bases between them. The CDR3 length is 13 residues. CDR3 residues: CSVGGKGAQPQHF. The DNA for the CDR3 is TGCAGCGTTGGTGGTAAGGGCGCTCAGCCCCAGCATTTT.

J is TRBJ1-1 and V is TRBV29-1, with TRBD1 matching over 8 bases. The CDR3 covers 14 residues. Germline trimming cut 5 bases from V and 1 base from J; bases unmatched to any gene: 6. Per the germline V gene, CDR1 is SQVTM and CDR2 is ANQGSEA. The CDR3 sequence is CSVLPGTGNTEAFF. CDR3 in DNA: TGCAGCGTTCTACCTGGGACAGGGAACACTGAAGCTTTCTTT.

The chain is built from TRBV2 and TRBJ1-1; D gene uncertain. Germline loops: CDR1 SNHLY, CDR2 FYNNEI. V shed 6 bases and J shed 2 bases, with 13 bases lying between them. This CDR3 region has 14 residues. The CDR3, as DNA: TGTGCCAGCAGGAGGGAACTGAGTAACACTGAAGCTTTCTTT. This sequence encodes CASRRELSNTEAFF. The whole variable domain, filled in from reference TRBV2 and TRBJ1-1, reads EPEVTQTPSHQVTQMGQEVILRCVPISNHLYFYWYRQILGQKVEFLVSFYNNEISEKSEIFDDQFSVERPDGSNFTLKIRSTKLEDSAMYFCASRRELSNTEAFFGQGTRLTVV.

V is TRBV7-8 and J is TRBJ2-5; TRBD2 is a possible D gene (6 bases). Germline loops: CDR1 SGHVS, CDR2 FQNEAQ. V lost 1 base to trimming and J lost 3 bases, with 9 bases between them. CDR3 length: 14 residues. The CDR3 bases are TGTGCCAGCAGCTTAGGGACTACCAAAGAGACCCAGTACTTC. Amino acids: CASSLGTTKETQYF.

V is TRBV18 and J is TRBJ2-2, with D perhaps TRBD1 (6 bases). The CDR3 runs 16 residues. Looked up from germline, CDR1 is KGHSH and CDR2 is LQKENI. Trimming pared 3 bases from V and 1 base from J, leaving 12 bases between. Here the CDR3 reads CASSPLGQMNTGELFF. The CDR3 nucleotides read TGTGCCAGCTCACCCCTCGGACAGATGAACACCGGGGAGCTGTTTTTT.

J is TRBJ1-2 and V is TRBV13, with TRBD1 matching 7 bases. The V gene end was trimmed by 5 bases and the J gene end by 3 bases; junction bases not matched to a gene: 9. The CDR3 is 15 amino acids. Germline CDR1 reads PRHDT; CDR2 reads FYEKMQ (reference sequence). CDR3 loop: CASSMTGTWDYGYTF. CDR3 sequence (DNA): TGTGCCAGCAGCATGACAGGGACTTGGGACTATGGCTACACCTTC. The full variable domain, its missing parts supplied by reference TRBV13 and TRBJ1-2, is AAGVIQSPRHLIKEKRETATLKCYPIPRHDTVYWYQQGPGQDPQFLISFYEKMQSDKGSIPDRFSAQQFSDYHSELNMSSLELGDSALYFCASSMTGTWDYGYTFGSGTRLTVV.

The rearrangement links TRBV7-9 to TRBJ1-3, with TRBD1 as a possible D gene (6 bases). The CDR3 contains 15 residues. CDR1 is SEHNR, CDR2 FQNEAQ, per germline (reference sequence). The V end lost 6 bases, the J end lost 0 bases, and 12 bases lay between the germline ends. CDR3 in DNA: TGTGCCAGCAGGGGGGACAAGACCTCTGGAAACACCATATATTTT. The encoded protein is CASRGDKTSGNTIYF.

There are a few counts of this clone. The chain has TRBV5-1 and TRBJ2-7, with D uncertain. The CDR3 is made up of 15 amino acids. Germline V lookup: CDR1 SGHRS, CDR2 YFSETQ. V was cut by 4 bases and J by 1 base, with 15 bases left in between. Here the CDR3 DNA reads TGCGCCAGCAGCCCAGCCATACAGCTATCCTACGAGCAGTACTTC. It yields the protein CASSPAIQLSYEQYF.

This clone was counted only a few times. V is TRBV18 and J is TRBJ1-1; D may be TRBD1 (5 bases). This CDR3 has 14 residues. Germline CDR1 is KGHSH and CDR2 is LQKENI. Deletions cut 4 bases from V and 11 bases from J, with 20 bases between. Written as DNA, the CDR3 is TGTGCCAGCTCACTAGCCGGACAATCCGAAGGGGCTTTCTTT. Its protein product is CASSLAGQSEGAFF. Based on the CDR3 plus reference TRBV18 and TRBJ1-1, the full variable domain is NAGVMQNPRHLVRRRGQEARLRCSPMKGHSHVYWYRQLPEEGLKFMVYLQKENIIDESGMPKERFSAEFPKEGPSILRIQQVVRGDSAAYFCASSLAGQSEGAFFGQGTRLTVV.

The chain joins TRBV29-1 to TRBJ1-1; D unclear. CDR1 SQVTM and CDR2 ANQGSEA come from the germline V gene. Trimming took off 7 bases at V and 10 bases at J, with 16 bases between the two ends. The CDR3 is made up of 11 amino acids. CDR3 amino acids: CSARTTTGAFF. In nucleotides, the CDR3 is TGCAGCGCACGGACGACTACCGGAGCTTTCTTT.

This chain links TRBV5-1 with TRBJ1-2, with D possibly matching TRBD1 (6 bases). This CDR3 spans 12 amino acids. The V end lost 4 bases, the J end lost 12 bases, and 16 bases lay between the germline ends. Per the germline V gene, CDR1 is SGHRS and CDR2 is YFSETQ. CDR3 DNA sequence: TGCGCCAGCAGCACTTCACAGGGTGCAGACACCTTC. Translating gives CASSTSQGADTF.

This clone was seen only a few times. The genes are TRBV29-1 and TRBJ2-5; weak D call: TRBD1 (7 bases). The germline V gene encodes CDR1 SQVTM and CDR2 ANQGSEA. This CDR3 contains 13 residues. Trimming removed 6 bases from V and 1 base from J, with 12 bases in between. CDR3: CSVRDSAQETQYF. The CDR3 coding sequence is TGCAGCGTGCGGGACAGCGCCCAAGAGACCCAGTACTTC.

The chain couples TRBV30 to TRBJ2-3; no reliable D call. The V gene's germline CDR1 is GTSNPN and CDR2 SVGIG (reference sequence). V was trimmed by 0 bases and J by 1 base, leaving 8 bases between them. This CDR3 has 14 residues. CDR3 protein: CAWSVLAGTDTQYF. The CDR3 region has the DNA TGTGCCTGGAGTGTACTGGCGGGCACAGATACGCAGTATTTT.

This clone has only a few counts. This chain links TRBV29-1 with TRBJ2-5; perhaps TRBD2 as D (5 bases). Trimming left V 7 bases short and J 5 bases short, with 8 bases between. CDR1 SQVTM and CDR2 ANQGSEA come from the germline V gene. The CDR3 has 10 residues. The CDR3 nucleotides are TGCAGCGGAGGCGGGGAGACCCAGTACTTC. Translation gives CSGGGETQYF.

The CDR3 reads CASSEGSVPTYEQYF. CDR3 sequence (DNA): TGTGCCAGCAGTGAAGGGTCAGTACCTACCTACGAGCAGTACTTC. The genes are TRBV6-1 and TRBJ2-7; D gene unclear. Germline V gene sequence: CDR1 MNHNS, CDR2 SASEGT. The CDR3 consists of 15 residues. Trimming removed 1 base from V and 2 bases from J, with 12 bases in between.

This chain uses TRBV4-1 with TRBJ2-7; a weak D match, TRBD1 (6 bases). Germline CDR1 reads MGHRA; CDR2 reads YSYEKL. There are 15 residues in the CDR3. V dropped 2 bases and J dropped 1 base, with 12 bases sitting between them. This chain's CDR3 is CASSQQGILSYEQYF. In nucleotides, the CDR3 is TGCGCCAGCAGCCAACAGGGGATCCTATCCTACGAGCAGTACTTC.

The chain has TRBV5-1 and TRBJ1-1; weak D call: TRBD1 (5 bases). Germline V gives CDR1 SGHRS, CDR2 YFSETQ. Between the trimmed V and J ends, which lost 1 base and 6 bases, there was a span of 16 bases. The CDR3 is 15 amino acids. In nucleotides, the CDR3 is TGCGCCAGCAGCTTGCGATTAGGGGCTGGCTCTGAAGCTTTCTTT. Its protein is CASSLRLGAGSEAFF. Looking up the rest from reference TRBV5-1 and TRBJ1-1 gives the full variable domain: KAGVTQTPRYLIKTRGQQVTLSCSPISGHRSVSWYQQTPGQGLQFLFEYFSETQRNKGNFPGRFSGRQFSNSRSEMNVSTLELGDSALYLCASSLRLGAGSEAFFGQGTRLTVV.

This clone has more than one count but fewer than ten. The chain has TRBV6-1 and TRBJ2-7, with 8 positions matching TRBD1. CDR1 is MNHNS and CDR2 is SASEGT in the germline V gene. The CDR3 length is 15 residues. With 8 bases clipped from V and 0 bases from J, the junction kept 9 bases outside the gene matches. The CDR3 sequence is CASQPPDRVSYEQYF. In nucleotides, the CDR3 is TGTGCCAGCCAGCCTCCGGACAGGGTCTCCTACGAGCAGTACTTC.

This chain uses TRBV29-1 with TRBJ1-2; TRBD1 matches at 10 bases. The CDR3 consists of 12 residues. The junction had 4 bases not matched to a gene; V was cut back by 4 bases and J by 8 bases. CDR1 and CDR2 (germline): SQVTM, ANQGSEA. The chain's CDR3 is CSVGDRGRGYTF. The CDR3 DNA follows: TGCAGCGTTGGGGACAGGGGCCGGGGCTACACCTTC. The full variable domain, with the rest looked up from reference TRBV29-1 and TRBJ1-2, is SAVISQKPSRDICQRGTSLTIQCQVDSQVTMMFWYRQQPGQSLTLIATANQGSEATYESGFVIDKFPISRPNLTFSTLTVSNMSPEDSSIYLCSVGDRGRGYTFGSGTRLTVV.

This rearrangement joins TRBV4-1 to TRBJ2-7; TRBD1 aligns across 7 bases. The germline V gene has CDR1 MGHRA and CDR2 YSYEKL. V dropped 0 bases and J dropped 2; count of bases not matched to a gene: 13. The CDR3 runs to 18 residues. The CDR3 DNA follows: TGCGCCAGCAGCCAAGAGCTAAGACGACAGGGTGTTCCCTACGAGCAGTACTTC. The encoded protein is CASSQELRRQGVPYEQYF.

This clone came up once. The rearrangement joins TRBV2 to TRBJ2-1, with 8 bases identical to TRBD2. The germline gives CDR1 SNHLY, CDR2 FYNNEI. There are 16 residues in the CDR3. The V and J ends lost 7 bases and 0 bases, in that order; junction bases with no gene match: 8. CDR3 residues: CASTLTSASSYNEQFF. The CDR3, as DNA: TGTGCCAGCACCTTGACTAGCGCGAGCTCCTACAATGAGCAGTTCTTC.

This chain connects TRBV20-1 to TRBJ2-3; D gene unclear. Germline CDR1 DFQATT, CDR2 SNEGSKA (reference sequence). The CDR3 runs to 11 residues. V lost 5 bases to trimming and J lost 3 bases, with 6 bases between them. CDR3 nucleotides: TGCAGTGCTGCCCTGACAGATACGCAGTATTTT. Residues: CSAALTDTQYF.